This passage covers 14 T cell receptor beta chains from one sample sequenced in a study of regulatory T cells in long-lasting Graves disease. Researchers made TCR beta libraries by using iRepertoire HTBI primers and running Arm-PCR on CDR3 regions. TCRdb re-called the multiplex PCR reads through MiXCR, storing one row per CDR3 protein. Of around 450,000 distinct CDR3 sequences in the sample, about 15% are singletons; the top ten hold 16%. Time point indicated: newly diagnosed GD, antithyroid drugs for less than 3 months. After RNA was extracted from PBMCs, the TCR library was made from it. This sample also belongs to another study, concerning T cells in Graves' hyperthyroidism and ophthalmopathy.

The sample was peripheral blood mononuclear cells (PBMCs), taken at new diagnosis, from a patient treated with antithyroid drugs. The receptors come from a woman younger than 45 with Graves disease.

This clonotype was recorded many times. The chain recombines TRBV30 with TRBJ1-2; 7 bases fit TRBD1. After removal of 4 bases from V and 2 bases from J, the junction contained 13 bases not matched to a gene. This CDR3 has 16 amino acids. CDR1 and CDR2 (germline): GTSNPN, SVGIG (reference sequence). CDR3 loop: CAWTPGQAVLNYGYTF. In DNA form, the CDR3 reads TGTGCCTGGACCCCCGGACAGGCGGTCCTCAACTATGGCTACACCTTC.

In this sample, this clonotype turned up many times. The CDR3 DNA reads TGTGCCAGCAGTTTGGGCGGGACTAGGGGGTTCCATGAGCAGTTCTTC. Amino acid sequence: CASSLGGTRGFHEQFF. The V gene is TRBV27, the J gene TRBJ2-1, with TRBD2 matching over 8 bases. The CDR3 has 16 residues. CDR1 is MNHEY, CDR2 SMNVEV, per germline (reference sequence). V shed 3 bases and J 8 bases; nucleotides not matched to a gene: 12.

In this sample, this clonotype turned up many times. This chain uses TRBV9 with TRBJ2-1; 13 bases align to TRBD2. Germline V gene data show CDR1 as SGDLS and CDR2 as YYNGEE. Unmatched junction bases numbered 8, after V lost 3 bases and J lost 8 bases. CDR3 length: 16 amino acids. The CDR3: CASSAILAGGPDEQFF. In DNA form, the CDR3 reads TGTGCCAGCAGCGCGATACTAGCGGGAGGGCCGGATGAGCAGTTCTTC. The full variable domain, with the rest looked up from reference TRBV9 and TRBJ2-1, is DSGVTQTPKHLITATGQRVTLRCSPRSGDLSVYWYQQSLDQGLQFLIQYYNGEERAKGNILERFSAQQFPDLHSELNLSSLELGDSALYFCASSAILAGGPDEQFFGPGTRLTVL.

This clonotype has at least ten counts. The J gene is TRBJ2-7, the V gene TRBV27, with D perhaps matching TRBD2 (5 bases). The CDR3 has 13 residues. Germline loops: CDR1 MNHEY, CDR2 SMNVEV (reference sequence). V lost 6 bases, J lost 1 base, and 10 bases lay in between. The CDR3 region is CASRGLASYEQYF. The CDR3 bases are TGTGCCAGCAGAGGGCTAGCTTCCTACGAGCAGTACTTC.

This clonotype was counted ten times or more. The V call is TRBV11-2, the J call TRBJ2-2; 8 nucleotides align to TRBD1. The CDR3 spans 15 residues. The ends lost 5 bases at V and 5 bases at J; junction bases unmatched: 7. Germline lookup yields CDR1 SGHAT and CDR2 FQNNGV. The DNA of the CDR3 is TGTGCCAGCAGCACCCAGGGGGCGCTTACCGGGGAGCTGTTTTTT. Protein sequence: CASSTQGALTGELFF.

The chain carries TRBV19 and TRBJ2-2; D remains ambiguous. V lost 3 bases, J lost 3 bases, and 8 bases lay in between. The CDR3 spans 14 residues. Germline values: CDR1 LNHDA, CDR2 SQIVND (reference sequence). The CDR3 DNA follows: TGTGCCAGTAGTATCTCGGAAGACACCGGGGAGCTGTTTTTT. Its translation: CASSISEDTGELFF.

This clonotype has at least ten counts. The chain carries TRBV28 and TRBJ2-4; no clear D gene. This CDR3 has 13 residues. V was pared by 8 bases and J by 0 bases, with 8 bases between. CDR1 is MDHEN, CDR2 SYDVKM, per germline. The CDR3 spells CASSELAKNIQYF. The CDR3 bases are TGTGCCAGCTCCGAGCTAGCCAAAAACATTCAGTACTTC.

This clonotype was recorded many times. This chain connects TRBV30 to TRBJ2-1, with 9 bases lining up with TRBD2. CDR3 size: 15 residues. Germline V gene sequence: CDR1 GTSNPN, CDR2 SVGIG (reference sequence). V lost 1 base and J lost 9; bases outside the gene matches: 10. The CDR3 region is CAWSGRSGSWVEQFF. In DNA, the CDR3 is TGTGCCTGGAGTGGGCGTAGCGGGAGTTGGGTTGAGCAGTTCTTC.

The V gene is TRBV28, the J gene TRBJ2-7, with TRBD2 matching over 7 bases. CDR3 size: 14 residues. CDR1 MDHEN and CDR2 SYDVKM come from the germline V gene. V lost 7 bases and J lost 3; bases outside the gene matches: 9. CDR3 protein: CASIKASGDYEQYF. The CDR3 nucleotides are TGTGCCAGCATTAAGGCTAGCGGAGACTACGAGCAGTACTTC.

The V and J genes are TRBV15 and TRBJ2-5; D call uncertain. CDR1 LNHNV and CDR2 YYDKDF come from the germline V gene (reference sequence). The CDR3 has 15 residues. The V end lost 1 base, the J end lost 0 bases, and 9 bases lay between the germline ends. CDR3: CATSRVGAYQETQYF. CDR3 DNA: TGTGCCACCAGCAGAGTAGGCGCTTACCAAGAGACCCAGTACTTC.

The J gene is TRBJ2-1, the V gene TRBV19; no reliable D call. The V gene lost 2 bases and the J gene lost 3 bases, with 11 bases spanning the gap. In germline, CDR1 is LNHDA, CDR2 SQIVND (reference sequence). CDR3 length equals 15 residues. Written as DNA, the CDR3 is TGTGCCAGTAGTATATCGGAGCTGATCTACAATGAGCAGTTCTTC. This encodes CASSISELIYNEQFF.

This clonotype was counted between two and nine times. A junction boundary mismatches the germline segment, possibly from a read error. CDR3 region: CTTSEPGLETQYF. The CDR3 nucleotides read TGTACCACCAGTGAACCAGGGCTCGAGACCCAGTACTTC. This chain links TRBV24-1 with TRBJ2-5, with D possibly being TRBD1 (5 bases). There are 13 residues in the CDR3. Looked up from germline, CDR1 is KGHDR and CDR2 is SFDVKD.

In its sample, this clonotype was seen many times. This chain joins TRBV12-3 or TRBV12-4 and TRBJ1-2; TRBD1 might be the D (6 bases). Trimming cost V 0 bases and J 4 bases, with 12 bases left between them. The CDR3 runs 15 residues. The CDR3, as DNA: TGTGCCAGCAGTTTAGCTCGGGGACACAGCTATGGCTACACCTTC. It is translated as CASSLARGHSYGYTF.

This clonotype appeared a single time. The genes are TRBV11-2 and TRBJ2-1; TRBD2 agrees at 9 bases. J gave up 7 bases and V 4 bases, and 8 bases lay outside the gene matches. The CDR3 totals 15 residues. Germline V lookup: CDR1 SGHAT, CDR2 FQNNGV. In DNA form, the CDR3 reads TGTGCCAGCAGCTCCGGGACTAGCTCTCGGAATGAGCAGTTCTTC. Amino acid sequence: CASSSGTSSRNEQFF.